This T cell receptor (beta chain) was sequenced for a study of shared clonotypes between healthy human individuals. Points from the study as a whole: Generation probabilities of non-shared clonotypes were lower (relative to those shared by all four donors).

The repertoire was sequenced with immunoSEQ multiplex PCR; TCRdb's copy has only in-frame clones and lacks some. Of some 2.1 million clones listed, roughly 95% are singletons. As regards this clone: Its antigen is undetermined.

The CDR3 consists of 15 residues. Germline V gene sequence: CDR1 SGDLS, CDR2 YYNGEE. The V segment lost 8 bases and the J segment 4 bases; nucleotides outside the gene matches: 12. The TCR sequence derives from a man aged 18 to 29 in good health. The chain uses TRBV9 and TRBJ2-5; TRBD1 agrees at 9 bases. Sequencing was carried out using naive CD4+ T cells sorted from blood. As to subset: CD45RA+ positively selected. CDR3 amino acids: CASQSRDRDGETQYF. The CDR3 coding sequence is TGTGCCAGTCAGAGTAGGGACAGGGATGGAGAGACCCAGTACTTC.